This TCR beta chain originates from a study of blood T cells in healthy people across ages. This clonotype came up a few times. The use of a sample-barcoded 5' primer and a J-beta primer mix characterized a second PCR of about 7 to 12 cycles. Each CDR3 protein gets one entry after TCRdb re-called the 5' RACE reads with MiXCR. The sample records some 760,000 distinct CDR3 sequences, roughly 25% being singletons. V dropped 0 bases and J dropped 2; count of bases not matched to a gene: 11. Germline loops: CDR1 LGHNA, CDR2 YSLEER. The CDR3 is made up of 18 amino acids. These data are also associated with another study on T cells of mothers and their children.

Sequenced sample: blood. The sequence was collected from a boy aged 10-17 years in good health. This chain uses TRBV4-3 with TRBJ2-7, with TRBD2 matching over 9 bases. CDR3 amino acids: CASSQDSGLAGPTYEQYF. The CDR3 DNA reads TGCGCCAGCAGCCAAGATAGTGGGCTAGCGGGACCTACCTACGAGCAGTACTTC.